This TCR beta chain derives from a study of CD8 T cells in Susac syndrome. The sample holds one count of this clonotype. Random hexamers served to reverse transcribe roughly 0.45 to 1 ug RNA. MiXCR was run by TCRdb on the immunoSEQ multiplex PCR reads, yielding one entry per CDR3 protein. Among roughly 150,000 distinct CDR3 sequences listed, about 95% were seen once. With 9 bases clipped from V and 5 bases from J, the junction kept 8 bases outside the gene matches. Germline CDR1 and CDR2: LNHNV and YYDKDF (reference sequence). This CDR3 region has 13 residues. The genes are TRBV15 and TRBJ2-7; 9 bases agree with TRBD1. Sequencing was done on a sample of CD4+ T cells from PBMCs. The clonotype was recovered from a human donor with Susac syndrome. DNA of the CDR3: TGTGCCACAGGACAGGGGCATGGGAACGAGCAGTACTTC. This codes for CATGQGHGNEQYF.